The 23 T cell receptor beta chains below come from one sample, sequenced in a study of OX40 agonist ivuxolimab in advanced cancers. TCRdb keeps only in-frame clones here, not all; method: immunoSEQ multiplex PCR. The data show approximately 77,000 clones, with nearly 85% seen just once and over 6% held by the top ten. The sequencing used CD4+ or CD8+ T cells sorted from blood, collected in a trial of the OX40 agonist ivuxolimab. The source is an adult with an advanced solid tumor such as melanoma, head and neck, liver or kidney cancer.

The chain employs TRBV2 and TRBJ1-1, with 11 bases aligning to TRBD1. V lost 7 bases, J lost 1 base, and 5 bases stayed unmatched. The germline CDR1 and CDR2 sequences are SNHLY and FYNNEI. The CDR3 covers 15 residues. CDR3 nucleotides: TGTGCCAGCAAAGGAGGGACAGGGGGGAACACTGAAGCTTTCTTT. Its protein is CASKGGTGGNTEAFF.

This chain joins TRBV5-1 and TRBJ1-1, with no clear D. CDR1 is SGHRS and CDR2 is YFSETQ in the germline V gene. The CDR3 totals 15 residues. Trimming pared 5 bases from V and 0 bases from J, leaving 14 bases between. CDR3 DNA: TGCGCCAGCAGTTTGACCCCACCCCTGAACACTGAAGCTTTCTTT. It is translated as CASSLTPPLNTEAFF.

This sequence joins TRBV5-6 and TRBJ1-2; no clear D gene. The V end lost 4 bases, the J end lost 6 bases, and 19 bases lay between the germline ends. CDR1 is SGHDT, CDR2 YYEEEE, per germline. The CDR3 runs to 15 residues. Written as DNA, the CDR3 is TGTGCCAGCAGCCTGGAGCGGAGGTTGTCAAATGGCTACACCTTC. Amino acid sequence: CASSLERRLSNGYTF.

This clone was seen more than once but under ten times. DNA of the CDR3: TGTGCCAGCAGCTCGGGACGTGAACAGCCCCAGCATTTT. Translated, it gives CASSSGREQPQHF. The V and J genes are TRBV7-9 and TRBJ1-5, with D possibly TRBD1 on 5 matching bases. The germline V gene encodes CDR1 SEHNR and CDR2 FQNEAQ (reference sequence). V was pared by 4 bases and J by 7 bases, with 11 bases between. CDR3 size: 13 residues. Full variable domain (outside the CDR3, taken from reference TRBV7-9 and TRBJ1-5): DTGVSQNPRHKITKRGQNVTFRCDPISEHNRLYWYRQTLGQGPEFLTYFQNEAQLEKSRLLSDRFSAERPKGSFSTLEIQRTEQGDSAMYLCASSSGREQPQHFGDGTRLSIL.

J is TRBJ2-1 and V is TRBV19; TRBD2 might be the D (7 bases). Trimming pared 4 bases from V and 2 bases from J, leaving 18 bases between. Germline loops: CDR1 LNHDA, CDR2 SQIVND (reference sequence). The CDR3 totals 17 residues. The CDR3 sequence: CASSTVPWEGAYNEQFF. CDR3 in DNA: TGTGCCAGTAGTACCGTTCCCTGGGAGGGGGCCTACAATGAGCAGTTCTTC. The full variable domain, with the rest looked up from reference TRBV19 and TRBJ2-1, is DGGITQSPKYLFRKEGQNVTLSCEQNLNHDAMYWYRQDPGQGLRLIYYSQIVNDFQKGDIAEGYSVSREKKESFPLTVTSAQKNPTAFYLCASSTVPWEGAYNEQFFGPGTRLTVL.

The rearrangement uses TRBV5-4 and TRBJ1-2; D is undetermined. Germline assignment: CDR1 SGHNT and CDR2 YYREEE (reference sequence). This CDR3 has 12 residues. V lost 0 bases and J lost 8, with 8 bases in between. CDR3 nucleotide sequence: TGTGCCAGCAGCTTGGTAGTGGGAGGCTACACCTTC. It specifies CASSLVVGGYTF.

This chain uses TRBV2 with TRBJ1-1; a possible D gene is TRBD1 (6 bases). Germline CDR1 is SNHLY and CDR2 is FYNNEI. V dropped 2 bases and J dropped 2 bases, with 12 bases sitting between them. This CDR3 is 15 amino acids long. The CDR3 sequence: CASSEQGPRNTEAFF. In DNA, the CDR3 is TGTGCCAGCAGTGAACAGGGGCCCCGTAACACTGAAGCTTTCTTT.

The CDR3 loop reads CASSPEYTGELFF. CDR3 in DNA: TGTGCCAGCAGCCCTGAGTACACCGGGGAGCTGTTTTTT. The chain joins TRBV12-1 to TRBJ2-2; the tabulated D call, TRBD2, remains unverified against the DNA. TRBV12-1 is a listed pseudogene. The length of the CDR3 is 13 residues.

V and J are TRBV27 and TRBJ2-5; TRBD1 or TRBD2 may be the D gene (5 bases each). Germline V gene lookup returns CDR1 MNHEY and CDR2 SMNVEV (reference sequence). Trimming removed 4 bases from V and 0 bases from J, with 12 bases in between. The CDR3 is made up of 15 amino acids. CDR3 coding DNA: TGTGCCAGCAGTTCACGACGGGGCCACCAAGAGACCCAGTACTTC. Its protein is CASSSRRGHQETQYF.

This chain joins TRBV27 and TRBJ1-1; D not resolved. The germline V gene encodes CDR1 MNHEY and CDR2 SMNVEV (reference sequence). This CDR3 is built from 15 residues. V was trimmed by 3 bases and J by 0 bases, leaving 11 bases between them. CDR3 DNA: TGTGCCAGCAGTTTGTTGGGGTTCATGAACACTGAAGCTTTCTTT. Amino acids: CASSLLGFMNTEAFF.

Worth noting for this clone: Germline is not matched at one junction end, which may reflect a read error. The chain carries TRBV7-7 and TRBJ2-7; D is perhaps TRBD1 (6 bases). The CDR3 consists of 14 residues. Germline lookup yields CDR1 SSHAT and CDR2 FNYEAQ (reference sequence). As DNA, the CDR3 is TGTGCTAGCAGCCTATCAGGGGAATTGCACGAGCAGTACTTC. Its translation is CASSLSGELHEQYF. The full variable domain, its missing parts supplied by reference TRBV7-7 and TRBJ2-7, is GAGVSQSPRYKVTKRGQDVTLRCDPISSHATLYWYQQALGQGPEFLTYFNYEAQPDKSGLPSDRFSAERPEGSISTLTIQRTEQRDSAMYRCASSLSGELHEQYFGPGTRLTVT.

The chain uses TRBV6-1 and TRBJ2-7; TRBD1 agrees at 9 bases. The germline gives CDR1 MNHNS, CDR2 SASEGT. V was pared by 7 bases and J by 3 bases, with 4 bases of the junction left unmatched. The CDR3 is 13 residues long. The CDR3 coding sequence is TGTGCCAGCATCACGACAGGGGGCTACGAGCAGTACTTC. It codes for CASITTGGYEQYF.

The V and J genes are TRBV7-2 and TRBJ2-5; D not resolved. The ends were cut back, 3 bases at V and 5 bases at J, with 16 bases in the middle. CDR1 SGHTA and CDR2 FQGNSA come from the germline V gene. The CDR3 is made up of 15 amino acids. This chain's CDR3 is CASSFPRRLGETQYF. The CDR3 nucleotides are TGTGCCAGCAGCTTTCCCAGAAGGTTAGGGGAGACCCAGTACTTC. Looking up the rest from reference TRBV7-2 and TRBJ2-5 gives the full variable domain: GAGVSQSPSNKVTEKGKDVELRCDPISGHTALYWYRQSLGQGLEFLIYFQGNSAPDKSGLPSDRFSAERTGGSVSTLTIQRTQQEDSAVYLCASSFPRRLGETQYFGPGTRLLVL.

In this sample, this clone turned up once. The gene calls are TRBV2 and TRBJ1-2; 9 nucleotides match TRBD1. There are 15 residues in the CDR3. J lost 6 bases, V lost 0 bases, and 5 bases had no gene match. Germline V gives CDR1 SNHLY, CDR2 FYNNEI. This CDR3 reads CASSEARDRANGYTF. The CDR3 DNA sequence: TGTGCCAGCAGTGAAGCCCGGGACAGGGCAAATGGCTACACCTTC.

The CDR3 here is CASSRLAGLSYEQYF. In nucleotides, the CDR3 is TGTGCCAGCAGTCGACTAGCGGGCCTCTCCTACGAGCAGTACTTC. V gene TRBV27 combines with J gene TRBJ2-7, with 10 positions matching TRBD2. The J segment lost 0 bases and the V segment lost 5 bases, leaving 4 bases of the junction unmatched. Germline V gene sequence: CDR1 MNHEY, CDR2 SMNVEV (reference sequence). There are 15 residues in the CDR3.

DNA of the CDR3: TGTGCCAGCGCACAACAGGGGCCCTATGGCTACACCTTC. Amino acid sequence: CASAQQGPYGYTF. This chain links TRBV2 with TRBJ1-2, with 7 bases matching TRBD1. With 8 bases clipped from V and 4 bases from J, the junction kept 7 bases outside the gene matches. This CDR3 contains 13 residues. CDR1 SNHLY and CDR2 FYNNEI come from the germline V gene.

V gene TRBV4-2 combines with J gene TRBJ2-1; D may match TRBD1 or TRBD2 (5 bases each). In germline, CDR1 is LGHNA, CDR2 YNFKEQ. Trimming pared 0 bases from V and 0 bases from J, leaving 9 bases between. The length of the CDR3 is 16 residues. CDR3 nucleotides: TGTGCCAGCAGCCAAGATGGGACGAACTCCTACAATGAGCAGTTCTTC. Amino acid sequence: CASSQDGTNSYNEQFF.

This clone has more than one count but fewer than ten. The rearrangement joins TRBV18 to TRBJ2-2; the D gene could be TRBD1 or TRBD2 (5 bases each). Germline assignment: CDR1 KGHSH and CDR2 LQKENI. This CDR3 comprises 16 residues. V lost 0 bases to trimming and J lost 11 bases, with 19 bases between them. CDR3 DNA sequence: TGTGCCAGCTCACCACCTCGGGGCAGTACGTCGCGAGAGCTGTTTTTT. Translated, it gives CASSPPRGSTSRELFF.

A single count supports this clone. The V call is TRBV19, the J call TRBJ1-1, with D unclear. V lost 3 bases and J lost 3, with 23 bases in between. Germline loops: CDR1 LNHDA, CDR2 SQIVND (reference sequence). This CDR3 comprises 18 residues. The CDR3 DNA follows: TGTGCCAGTAGTATGTCCCCAACTTTGACGGTATGGGACACTGAAGCTTTCTTT. It translates to CASSMSPTLTVWDTEAFF. The full variable domain, in which reference TRBV19 and TRBJ1-1 provide the parts outside the CDR3, is DGGITQSPKYLFRKEGQNVTLSCEQNLNHDAMYWYRQDPGQGLRLIYYSQIVNDFQKGDIAEGYSVSREKKESFPLTVTSAQKNPTAFYLCASSMSPTLTVWDTEAFFGQGTRLTVV.

The V and J genes are TRBV7-2 and TRBJ1-2, with D perhaps TRBD1 (6 bases). This CDR3 has 15 amino acids. Germline lookup yields CDR1 SGHTA and CDR2 FQGNSA. V was clipped by 5 bases and J by 4 bases, with 17 bases between them. CDR3 nucleotides: TGTGCCAGCAGCCAAGGGGGGGAACGGCTCTATGGCTACACCTTC. Encoded protein: CASSQGGERLYGYTF.

The gene calls are TRBV9 and TRBJ2-5; possibly TRBD1 for D (6 bases). The J call could be wrong; TRBJ2-7 is a better fit for the DNA end. Looked up from germline, CDR1 is SGDLS and CDR2 is YYNGEE. The CDR3 runs to 15 residues. The CDR3 DNA sequence: TGTGCCAGCAGCGTGGCAATACAGGGACGGCACGAGCAGTACTTC. Its translation: CASSVAIQGRHEQYF.

This rearrangement joins TRBV6-4 to TRBJ2-7; 13 bases map to TRBD2. The CDR3 spans 15 residues. Germline-derived CDR1 and CDR2 are MRHNA and SNTAGT. The V segment lost 2 bases and the J segment 4 bases; nucleotides outside the gene matches: 2. CDR3 loop: CASSDGLAGDYEQYF. DNA for the CDR3: TGTGCCAGCAGTGACGGACTAGCGGGGGATTACGAGCAGTACTTC.

This clone occurred a few times. The chain combines TRBV27 with TRBJ1-2, with 8 bases aligning to TRBD1. The CDR3 runs 15 residues. The V segment lost 5 bases and the J segment 2 bases; nucleotides outside the gene matches: 7. CDR1 MNHEY and CDR2 SMNVEV come from the germline V gene (reference sequence). This CDR3 reads CASSTLTGANYGYTF. In DNA, the CDR3 is TGTGCCAGCAGTACCTTGACAGGGGCCAACTATGGCTACACCTTC.